The rows below give T cell receptor beta chains drawn from one sample of a study of blood T cell repertoires in COVID-19. Here immunoSEQ multiplex PCR was the method, and the copy in TCRdb shows in-frame clones only, minus some. The top ten clones hold 6% to 9% of a sample with about 240,000 clones, around 86% of them seen once. The sample comprised peripheral blood. The receptors come from a woman in her 70s with active or convalescent COVID-19. Both conserved end residues are part of each CDR3. A D gene is named only where the DNA matches it firmly. Clone size is not always given. Where it is, it says once, few, many or a class for expanded clones.

D | J | V | size | CDR3 | DNA
NA | TRBJ1-4 | TRBV27 | NA | CASSFSHNEKLFF | TGTGCCAGCAGTTTTAGTCACAATGAAAAACTGTTTTTT
NA | TRBJ1-2 | TRBV27 | NA | CASSPGGGRNYGYTF | TGTGCCAGCAGCCCTGGGGGGGGTCGAAACTATGGCTACACCTTC
NA | TRBJ1-1 | TRBV11-2 | NA | CASSPEGRVGTEAFF | TGTGCCAGCAGCCCAGAGGGTCGGGTGGGGACTGAAGCTTTCTTT
TRBD1 | TRBJ1-5 | TRBV7-6 | NA | CASSYTDRAPNQPQHF | TGTGCCAGCAGCTATACGGACAGGGCGCCCAATCAGCCCCAGCATTTT
NA | TRBJ1-5 | TRBV7-2 | NA | CASSQESGSSNQPQHF | TGTGCCAGCAGCCAAGAGTCGGGGTCGAGCAATCAGCCCCAGCATTTT
NA | TRBJ1-1 | TRBV11-2 | NA | CASSLDRKAFF | TGTGCCAGCAGCTTAGACAGGAAAGCTTTCTTT
TRBD1 | TRBJ2-2 | TRBV10-3 | NA | CAIGRDRDTGELFF | TGTGCCATCGGCCGGGACAGGGACACCGGGGAGCTGTTTTTT
TRBD2 | TRBJ2-7 | TRBV11-2 | NA | CASSSFEGGDEQYF | TGTGCCAGCAGCTCCTTCGAGGGAGGGGACGAGCAGTACTTC
TRBD2 | TRBJ2-3 | TRBV2 | many | CATSPGTSSTDTQYF | TGTGCCACCTCCCCCGGGACTAGCAGCACAGATACGCAGTATTTT
TRBD2 | TRBJ2-2 | TRBV7-8 | NA | CASSTPRGTSGEYTGELFF | TGTGCCAGCAGCACACCTAGGGGAACTAGCGGGGAGTACACCGGGGAGCTGTTTTTT
TRBD1 | TRBJ1-2 | TRBV13 | NA | CASSLALGAGGYGYTF | TGTGCCAGCAGCTTAGCCCTAGGAGCAGGGGGCTATGGCTACACCTTC
NA | TRBJ1-3 | TRBV12-3/TRBV12-4 | NA | CASRAAVHTIYF | TGTGCCAGCAGGGCTGCTGTGCACACCATATATTTT
TRBD2 | TRBJ2-7 | TRBV5-1 | NA | CASTLGGGADEQYF | TGCGCCAGCACCCTTGGCGGGGGGGCCGACGAGCAGTACTTC
TRBD1 | TRBJ2-7 | TRBV18 | NA | CASSPTGFVYEQYF | TGTGCCAGCTCACCGACAGGGTTCGTCTACGAGCAGTACTTC
TRBD1 | TRBJ1-3 | TRBV19 | NA | CASSQGAGNTIYF | TGTGCCAGTTCGCAGGGGGCTGGAAACACCATATATTTT
NA | TRBJ1-3 | TRBV5-4 | NA | CASSSTGPTSFSGNTIYF | TGTGCCAGCAGCTCGACAGGACCCACGTCTTTCTCTGGAAACACCATATATTTT
NA | TRBJ1-1 | TRBV7-9 | NA | CASSPDMILPEAFF | TGTGCCAGCAGCCCGGACATGATCCTCCCTGAAGCTTTCTTT
TRBD2 | TRBJ2-1 | TRBV19 | NA | CASSMDLAGTYNEQFF | TGTGCCAGTAGTATGGATCTAGCGGGGACCTACAATGAGCAGTTCTTC
NA | TRBJ2-6 | TRBV6-5 | NA | CASGLGGSGANVLTF | TGTGCCAGCGGTTTAGGGGGTTCTGGGGCCAACGTCCTGACTTTC
NA | TRBJ1-5 | TRBV4-3 | NA | CASSQDNRLWQPQHF | TGCGCCAGCAGCCAAGATAACCGACTATGGCAGCCCCAGCATTTT
NA | TRBJ1-6 | TRBV9 | NA | CASSVGSSLSAPLHF | TGTGCCAGCAGCGTAGGAAGCTCGTTAAGTGCACCCCTCCACTTT
NA | TRBJ1-4 | TRBV5-1 | NA | CASSRRSEGGEKLFF | TGCGCCAGCAGCCGGAGGAGCGAGGGCGGTGAAAAACTGTTTTTT
NA | TRBJ1-4 | TRBV27 | NA | CASRRGVTNEKLFF | TGTGCCAGCCGGCGGGGCGTGACTAATGAAAAACTGTTTTTT
NA | TRBJ1-4 | TRBV3-1/TRBV3-2 | NA | CASSQGGLGRGFEKLFF | TGTGCCAGCAGCCAAGGGGGACTGGGGCGCGGGTTTGAAAAACTGTTTTTT
NA | TRBJ2-7 | TRBV5-1 | NA | CASSLGGQGAISSGQYF | TGCGCCAGCAGCTTGGGCGGTCAAGGAGCTATATCTTCGGGGCAGTACTTC
NA | TRBJ1-2 | TRBV5-1 | NA | CASSLLVGQQNGYTF | TGCGCCAGCAGCTTGTTGGTCGGACAGCAAAACGGCTACACCTTC
TRBD2 | TRBJ2-2 | TRBV6-1 | few | CANGLANTGELFF | TGTGCCAACGGACTAGCGAACACCGGGGAGCTGTTTTTT
NA | TRBJ2-7 | TRBV6-5 | NA | CASTPGGVFPYEQYF | TGTGCCAGCACCCCCGGGGGAGTTTTTCCCTACGAGCAGTACTTC
NA | TRBJ1-2 | TRBV19 | NA | CASRTGANYGYTF | TGTGCCAGTAGGACTGGAGCCAACTATGGCTACACCTTC
NA | TRBJ2-3 | TRBV7-2 | NA | CASSLFMRDTDTQYF | TGTGCCAGCAGCTTGTTTATGCGCGACACAGATACGCAGTATTTT
NA | TRBJ1-1 | TRBV9 | NA | CASSFTVENTEAFF | TGTGCCAGCAGCTTTACTGTAGAGAACACTGAAGCTTTCTTT
NA | TRBJ1-5 | TRBV9 | NA | CASSASSGNQPQHF | TGTGCCAGCAGCGCTTCCTCAGGGAACCAGCCCCAGCATTTT
TRBD1 | TRBJ1-1 | TRBV10-1 | NA | CASSADRGRPNTEAFF | TGCGCCAGCAGTGCCGACAGGGGAAGACCGAACACTGAAGCTTTCTTT
NA | TRBJ1-5 | TRBV5-6 | NA | CASSLAVGTRGNQPQHF | TGTGCCAGCAGCTTGGCCGTTGGGACACGCGGCAATCAGCCCCAGCATTTT
NA | TRBJ1-4 | TRBV9 | NA | CASSSTRGANEKLFF | TGTGCCAGCTCCTCAACCAGGGGAGCTAATGAAAAACTGTTTTTT
NA | TRBJ1-5 | TRBV24-1 | NA | CATSGQAINQPQHF | TGTGCCACCAGTGGACAGGCGATCAATCAGCCCCAGCATTTT
NA | TRBJ2-2 | TRBV4-3 | once | CASSRQILAEGTGELFF | TGCGCCAGCAGCCGACAGATACTAGCTGAGGGCACCGGGGAGCTGTTTTTT
TRBD1 | TRBJ1-4 | TRBV7-9 | NA | CASSSGQGTEKLFF | TGTGCCAGCAGTTCTGGACAGGGGACGGAAAAACTGTTTTTT
TRBD1 | TRBJ2-1 | TRBV9 | NA | CASSVADRGVDEQFF | TGTGCCAGCAGCGTCGCGGACAGGGGGGTGGATGAGCAGTTCTTC
TRBD2 | TRBJ2-7 | TRBV6-2/TRBV6-3 | NA | CASSSTSGGLQYF | TGTGCCAGCAGTTCCACTAGCGGGGGACTGCAGTACTTC
NA | TRBJ1-2 | TRBV9 | NA | CASSVGGVGRAANYGYTF | TGTGCCAGCAGCGTTGGCGGGGTAGGCCGGGCAGCTAACTATGGCTACACCTTC
NA | TRBJ2-6 | TRBV5-1 | NA | CASSSTGSGANVLTF | TGCGCCAGCAGCTCTACAGGGTCTGGGGCCAACGTCCTGACTTTC
NA | TRBJ1-2 | TRBV6-4 | NA | CASRLDHNYGYTF | TGTGCCAGCAGGCTAGATCATAACTATGGCTACACCTTC
TRBD1 | TRBJ2-1 | TRBV7-2 | once | CASSARDRALSSEQFF | TGTGCCAGCAGCGCCCGGGACAGAGCTTTGTCAAGTGAGCAGTTCTTC
TRBD1 | TRBJ1-1 | TRBV5-1 | NA | CASSLEGAGDEAFF | TGCGCCAGCAGCTTGGAGGGGGCTGGGGATGAAGCTTTCTTT
NA | TRBJ2-1 | TRBV5-5 | NA | CASSDRVPEYEQFF | TGTGCCAGCAGCGACCGGGTCCCTGAATATGAGCAGTTCTTC
NA | TRBJ1-4 | TRBV6-5 | NA | CASSYVGAQQEKLFF | TGTGCCAGCAGTTACGTGGGGGCTCAACAGGAAAAACTGTTTTTT
NA | TRBJ1-2 | TRBV13 | NA | CASRRFVRRGPLLSGYTF | TGTGCCAGCAGACGATTTGTGCGGAGGGGCCCTCTGCTTTCTGGCTACACCTTC
NA | TRBJ2-7 | TRBV5-4 | NA | CASSLTGRDEQYF | TGTGCCAGCAGCTTGACAGGGCGGGACGAGCAGTACTTC
NA | TRBJ2-4 | TRBV6-2/TRBV6-3 | NA | CASSSPPTGGKNIQYF | TGTGCCAGCAGTTCGCCCCCCACAGGCGGCAAAAACATTCAGTACTTC
TRBD1 | TRBJ1-6 | TRBV19 | NA | CASSITTGSNSPLHF | TGTGCCAGTAGTATAACGACAGGGAGTAATTCACCCCTCCACTTT